A single sample gave rise to the 30 T cell receptor beta chains below, sequenced in a study of response to subunit inactivated influenza vaccine. TCRdb used MiXCR to reprocess the RT-PCR reads, holding one entry per CDR3 protein. The repertoire holds roughly 700,000 distinct CDR3 sequences, with over 11% as singletons. The sample consisted of PBMCs from blood, taken about 14 days before vaccination. Receptors were obtained from a middle-aged man who received an inactivated influenza vaccine.

This chain joins TRBV7-6 and TRBJ1-6, with D possibly matching TRBD1 (6 bases). Between the trimmed V and J ends, which lost 4 bases and 5 bases, there was a span of 12 bases. Germline-derived CDR1 and CDR2 are SGHVS and FNYEAQ. This CDR3 spans 15 amino acids. The CDR3 is CASSSGTSNNSPLHF. Written as DNA, the CDR3 is TGTGCCAGCAGCTCAGGGACATCTAATAATTCACCCCTCCACTTT.

The V and J genes are TRBV5-1 and TRBJ2-7; D unclear. This CDR3 has 12 residues. V was pared by 2 bases and J by 5 bases, with 8 bases between. From germline, CDR1 is SGHRS and CDR2 YFSETQ. The CDR3 region has the DNA TGCGCCAGCAGCTTCCGGACGGACGAGCAGTACTTC. Its translation is CASSFRTDEQYF.

The chain has TRBV20-1 and TRBJ2-2, with D tentatively TRBD1 or TRBD2 (6 bases each). The CDR3 has 15 amino acids. Germline-derived CDR1 and CDR2 are DFQATT and SNEGSKA (reference sequence). V was shortened by 3 bases and J by 4 bases, with 15 bases between the two germline ends. In nucleotides, the CDR3 is TGCAGTGCTAGTAACGGGGGACACCTCACCGGGGAGCTGTTTTTT. Protein: CSASNGGHLTGELFF.

The chain is built from TRBV28 and TRBJ2-7, with 7 bases matching TRBD2. The CDR3 has 15 residues. Trimming took 6 bases from V and 0 from J; bases not matched to a gene: 8. CDR1 is MDHEN, CDR2 SYDVKM, per germline. The CDR3 sequence: CASSPGGYSSYEQYF. Here the CDR3 DNA reads TGTGCCAGCAGCCCCGGGGGGTATAGCTCCTACGAGCAGTACTTC.

V and J are TRBV12-3 or TRBV12-4 and TRBJ2-6; 7 bases are a match to TRBD1. Trimming removed 6 bases from V and 4 bases from J; junction bases left unmatched: 6. CDR3 length: 15 amino acids. The CDR3: CASRIQGTGANVLTF. CDR3 in DNA: TGTGCCAGCAGAATACAGGGGACCGGGGCCAACGTCCTGACTTTC.

The chain employs TRBV12-3 or TRBV12-4 and TRBJ1-2; D is ambiguous. V was shortened by 4 bases and J by 0 bases, with 9 bases between the two germline ends. The CDR3 consists of 14 residues. CDR3 loop: CASSSYSANYGYTF. CDR3 nucleotide sequence: TGTGCCAGCAGTTCCTATTCAGCTAACTATGGCTACACCTTC.

The chain joins TRBV29-1 to TRBJ2-5; tentatively, D is TRBD1 or TRBD2 (5 bases each). This CDR3 spans 16 amino acids. V shed 3 bases and J shed 1 base, with 18 bases lying between them. Per the germline V gene, CDR1 is SQVTM and CDR2 is ANQGSEA. The CDR3 protein is CSVDGFGAGPQETQYF. CDR3 in DNA: TGCAGCGTTGACGGTTTCGGGGCAGGGCCCCAAGAGACCCAGTACTTC.

The chain recombines TRBV3-1 with TRBJ2-3; 13 bases match TRBD2. V was pared by 6 bases and J by 1 base, with 10 bases of the junction left unmatched. This CDR3 contains 18 residues. Germline assignment: CDR1 LGHDT and CDR2 YNNKEL (reference sequence). The CDR3 region has the DNA TGTGCCAGCAGGACACTAGCGGGAGGGCCTAGGGGCACAGATACGCAGTATTTT. Protein sequence: CASRTLAGGPRGTDTQYF.

The table lists this clonotype with a few counts. V is TRBV20-1 and J is TRBJ2-1; 11 bases align to TRBD2. V was pared by 1 base and J by 5 bases, with 10 bases of the junction left unmatched. The CDR3 covers 17 residues. Germline CDR1 DFQATT, CDR2 SNEGSKA (reference sequence). CDR3 sequence reads: CSARAEKTSGVHNEQFF. CDR3 DNA sequence: TGCAGTGCTAGAGCCGAAAAGACTAGCGGGGTTCACAATGAGCAGTTCTTC.

This clonotype was recorded at least ten times. This chain joins TRBV28 and TRBJ1-2, with a tentative D call TRBD1 (6 bases). V was pared by 3 bases and J by 5 bases, with 13 bases between. The germline CDR1 and CDR2 sequences are MDHEN and SYDVKM. The CDR3 has 14 amino acids. CDR3 residues: CASSFRGAFYGYTF. The CDR3 DNA reads TGTGCCAGCAGTTTTCGGGGGGCCTTTTATGGCTACACCTTC.

A few counts support this clonotype. The chain couples TRBV13 to TRBJ2-7, with D hard to call. Between the trimmed V and J ends, which lost 3 bases and 6 bases, there was a span of 9 bases. Germline V gene data show CDR1 as PRHDT and CDR2 as FYEKMQ (reference sequence). CDR3 size: 12 residues. CDR3 amino acids: CASSFTVGEQYF. The CDR3 DNA follows: TGTGCCAGCAGCTTCACAGTGGGCGAGCAGTACTTC.

The rearrangement joins TRBV6-2 or TRBV6-3 to TRBJ1-6, with D perhaps TRBD1 (6 bases). The V gene lost 0 bases and the J gene lost 10 bases, with 22 bases spanning the gap. CDR1 is MNHEY, CDR2 SVGEGT, per germline. This CDR3 spans 18 amino acids. This CDR3 reads CASSYSIWGAREYSPLHF. The CDR3 DNA is TGTGCCAGCAGTTACTCGATTTGGGGGGCTCGAGAATACTCACCCCTCCACTTT.

This chain links TRBV9 with TRBJ2-6, with TRBD1 matching over 10 bases. J gave up 1 base and V 4 bases, and 8 bases lay outside the gene matches. From germline, CDR1 is SGDLS and CDR2 YYNGEE. The CDR3 is 18 residues long. Here the CDR3 DNA reads TGTGCCAGCAGCCCAGGGACAGGGGTTAATTCTGGGGCCAACGTCCTGACTTTC. Protein: CASSPGTGVNSGANVLTF.

This clonotype turned up a few times. J is TRBJ2-5 and V is TRBV25-1; D remains unclear. The V end lost 2 bases, the J end lost 4 bases, and 14 bases lay between the germline ends. Germline CDR1 and CDR2: MGHDK and SYGVNS. The CDR3 runs 15 residues. CDR3 sequence (DNA): TGTGCCAGCAGTGAAGCTCTTGGGTTTGGAGAGACCCAGTACTTC. Residues: CASSEALGFGETQYF. Combining the CDR3 with reference TRBV25-1 and TRBJ2-5 gives the whole variable domain EADIYQTPRYLVIGTGKKITLECSQTMGHDKMYWYQQDPGMELHLIHYSYGVNSTEKGDLSSESTVSRIRTEHFPLTLESARPSHTSQYLCASSEALGFGETQYFGPGTRLLVL.

Points on this clonotype: The germline gene is not matched at one end of the junction; a read error may be the cause. The chain carries TRBV20-1 and TRBJ2-1; 9 bases agree with TRBD2. This CDR3 is 14 amino acids long. CDR1 DFQATT and CDR2 SNEGSKA come from the germline V gene (reference sequence). The CDR3 reads CSAPSGGSFNEQFF. Here the CDR3 DNA reads TGCAGCGCCCCAAGCGGGGGGTCCTTCAATGAGCAGTTCTTC.

This clonotype was recorded many times. This sequence joins TRBV5-1 and TRBJ2-3; the D gene is possibly TRBD1 (5 bases). The CDR3 length is 16 residues. V gave up 0 bases and J gave up 1 base, with 12 bases separating them. Germline CDR1 SGHRS, CDR2 YFSETQ. The CDR3 nucleotides read TGCGCCAGCAGCTTGGTGTGGGGCGAGGGCACAGATACGCAGTATTTT. Residues: CASSLVWGEGTDTQYF.

The chain uses TRBV7-2 and TRBJ2-1; 16 positions match TRBD2. CDR1 is SGHTA, CDR2 FQGNSA, per germline. The V gene end was trimmed by 4 bases and the J gene end by 9 bases; junction bases not matched to a gene: 3. The CDR3 runs 15 residues. As DNA, the CDR3 is TGTGCCAGCAGCTGGGGACTAGCGGGGGGGACTGAGCAGTTCTTC. Its protein product is CASSWGLAGGTEQFF. Variable domain in full (rest from reference TRBV7-2 and TRBJ2-1): GAGVSQSPSNKVTEKGKDVELRCDPISGHTALYWYRQSLGQGLEFLIYFQGNSAPDKSGLPSDRFSAERTGGSVSTLTIQRTQQEDSAVYLCASSWGLAGGTEQFFGPGTRLTVL.

The gene calls are TRBV9 and TRBJ1-1; no clear D gene. Trimming removed 4 bases at V and 5 bases at J, with 12 bases between. Per germline, CDR1 SGDLS and CDR2 YYNGEE. The CDR3 totals 13 residues. The CDR3 here is CASSPSVSTEAFF. DNA of the CDR3: TGTGCCAGCAGCCCCAGCGTATCAACTGAAGCTTTCTTT.

This clonotype has just one count. CDR3 sequence reads: CSVEGSGLNTEAFF. CDR3 coding DNA: TGCAGCGTTGAAGGTTCCGGATTGAACACTGAAGCTTTCTTT. V usage is TRBV29-1 and J usage is TRBJ1-1; D is unclear. CDR3 size: 14 residues. Germline V CDR1 and CDR2: SQVTM, ANQGSEA. V shed 1 base and J shed 0 bases, with 9 bases lying between them. Filled out from reference TRBV29-1 and TRBJ1-1, the complete variable domain reads SAVISQKPSRDICQRGTSLTIQCQVDSQVTMMFWYRQQPGQSLTLIATANQGSEATYESGFVIDKFPISRPNLTFSTLTVSNMSPEDSSIYLCSVEGSGLNTEAFFGQGTRLTVV.

The chain employs TRBV5-1 and TRBJ2-5; D is perhaps TRBD2 (5 bases). This CDR3 comprises 14 residues. Germline CDR1 SGHRS, CDR2 YFSETQ. Trimming took 7 bases from V and 1 from J, leaving 14 bases between them. As DNA, the CDR3 is TGCGCCAGCCGACCGCACGGGATCCAAGAGACCCAGTACTTC. Translated: CASRPHGIQETQYF.

This clonotype was seen only once. The rearrangement joins TRBV7-9 to TRBJ2-1, with D possibly TRBD2 on 6 matching bases. Germline V gene lookup returns CDR1 SEHNR and CDR2 FQNEAQ (reference sequence). The V end was cut by 3 bases, the J end by 5 bases, with 11 bases between. This CDR3 region has 14 residues. CDR3 sequence: CASSLPGGNNEQFF. The CDR3 coding sequence is TGTGCCAGCAGCTTGCCCGGGGGAAACAATGAGCAGTTCTTC.

For this clonotype: A read error may explain this, as a much larger clone is one base away. The gene calls are TRBV7-2 and TRBJ2-1; possible D gene TRBD2, 5 bases. Germline assignment: CDR1 SGHTA and CDR2 FQGNSA. CDR3 length equals 17 residues. The CDR3 loop is CASILATLNSGSDEQFF. The DNA of the CDR3 is TGTGCCAGCATCTTAGCGACCTTAAATTCCGGTTCGGATGAGCAGTTCTTC.

This clonotype was picked up a small number of times. The chain recombines TRBV20-1 with TRBJ1-4; possibly TRBD1 for D (5 bases). The V gene's germline CDR1 is DFQATT and CDR2 SNEGSKA (reference sequence). The CDR3 consists of 15 residues. The V end lost 4 bases, the J end lost 7 bases, and 19 bases lay between the germline ends. In DNA form, the CDR3 reads TGCAGTGCTAAACCTGGTGGAGGGGATGGTGAAAAACTGTTTTTT. Translating it yields CSAKPGGGDGEKLFF.

This sequence joins TRBV6-2 or TRBV6-3 and TRBJ1-1, with 8 nucleotides matching TRBD1. Germline values: CDR1 MNHEY, CDR2 SVGEGT. The CDR3 spans 16 residues. The trim removed 0 bases at V and 12 bases at J, leaving 15 bases unmatched. CDR3 amino acids: CASSYSSQGDNLRTFF. The CDR3 region has the DNA TGTGCCAGCAGTTACTCATCACAGGGGGACAACTTGAGGACTTTCTTT.

This clonotype was seen more than once but under ten times. The V and J genes are TRBV29-1 and TRBJ2-1; D gene unclear. Germline V gene data show CDR1 as SQVTM and CDR2 as ANQGSEA. CDR3 length: 13 residues. V lost 4 bases and J lost 3, with 10 bases in between. The CDR3 protein is CSVGSSYYNEQFF. CDR3 bases: TGCAGCGTTGGGTCCTCCTACTACAATGAGCAGTTCTTC.

The chain links TRBV12-3 or TRBV12-4 to TRBJ2-1, with 7 nucleotides matching TRBD1. Unmatched junction bases numbered 15, after V lost 3 bases and J lost 7 bases. The CDR3 sequence is 17 residues long. The CDR3 sequence is CASSLGTGVSSENEQFF. The CDR3 DNA reads as TGTGCCAGCAGTTTGGGCACAGGGGTGAGTAGCGAGAATGAGCAGTTCTTC.

This clonotype was found many times. V is TRBV29-1 and J is TRBJ2-7; unclear D gene. V lost 4 bases, J lost 4 bases, and 8 bases lay in between. Germline CDR1 is SQVTM and CDR2 is ANQGSEA. The CDR3 spans 11 residues. CDR3 in DNA: TGCAGCGTTGGTCCCGCTTACGAGCAGTACTTC. Translating it yields CSVGPAYEQYF.

This clonotype was seen a few times. V gene TRBV18 combines with J gene TRBJ2-5, with 8 bases lining up with TRBD2. The CDR3 length is 15 residues. Germline V gene sequence: CDR1 KGHSH, CDR2 LQKENI. J lost 3 bases, V lost 3 bases, and 6 bases had no gene match. The CDR3 spells CASSPVAGSEETQYF. DNA of the CDR3: TGTGCCAGCTCACCGGTAGCGGGAAGTGAAGAGACCCAGTACTTC.

CDR3 in DNA: TGTGCCAGCAGCAATAGGGCTCTTTTGCTCTCAGATACGCAGTATTTT. Amino acids: CASSNRALLLSDTQYF. The V call is TRBV21-1, the J call TRBJ2-3. TRBV21-1 is classified as a pseudogene. This CDR3 has 16 amino acids.

This clonotype has at least ten counts. The chain is built from TRBV4-3 and TRBJ2-3; 7 positions agree with TRBD1. J was trimmed by 4 bases and V by 1 base; bases with no gene match: 5. The length of the CDR3 is 15 residues. The germline CDR1 and CDR2 sequences are LGHNA and YSLEER. CDR3 nucleotide sequence: TGCGCCAGCAGCCAAGGTCGACAGGGCCCAGATACGCAGTATTTT. Translated, it gives CASSQGRQGPDTQYF.